Below, one T cell receptor (beta chain) is given with its context. The record originates from a study of blood T cell repertoires in COVID-19. Overall study: Sites in the United States, Italy and Spain provided acute and convalescent COVID-19 samples. Sources were T cells, B-cell-depleted T cells, or PBMCs; the material itself was cDNA or gDNA.

Original data processing: Using reference gene primer amplification, nucleated cell counts were estimated. Method: immunoSEQ multiplex PCR; TCRdb's copy keeps in-frame clones and lacks some. V and J calls and clone size come straight from that table; D and trimming were deduced from the DNA. The data contain around 57,000 clones, 80% to 90% of them singletons. From germline, CDR1 is SGHTA and CDR2 FQGNSA. Trimming left V 6 bases short and J 3 bases short, with 19 bases between. The CDR3 has 16 residues. The sequence was obtained from a woman older than 75 with active COVID-19. Sequencing was carried out using peripheral blood. This chain links TRBV7-2 with TRBJ2-3, with D perhaps matching TRBD2 (6 bases). Written as DNA, the CDR3 is TGTGCCAGCAGTTTCTCTCCGGGACGGGGGACAGATACGCAGTATTTT. Protein sequence: CASSFSPGRGTDTQYF.